This is a list of T cell receptor beta chains from one sample in a study of beta chain features in type 1 diabetes. Produced via immunoSEQ multiplex PCR; TCRdb's table is partial and in-frame only. The table shows about 280,000 clones, with about 15% occurring only once. Sequencing used naive CD4+ T cells from blood. The receptors here all came from a man aged 18 to 35 with type 1 diabetes. Both conserved end residues are part of each CDR3. D genes are given only for firm matches. Not every row has a clone size; where given, it reads once, few, many or a size class.

d_gene | j_gene | abundance | v_gene | CDR3aa | CDR3nt
NA | TRBJ2-1 | NA | TRBV11-3 | CASSHPKGGFNEQFF | TGTGCCAGCAGCCATCCGAAGGGCGGGTTCAATGAGCAGTTCTTC
TRBD1 | TRBJ1-1 | few | TRBV7-9 | CASSTGQVRTEAFF | TGTGCCAGCAGCACGGGACAGGTCAGGACTGAAGCTTTCTTT
TRBD1 | TRBJ2-1 | NA | TRBV6-5 | CASSFLDRAAEQFF | TGTGCCAGCAGTTTCCTCGACAGGGCCGCTGAGCAGTTCTTC
TRBD1 | TRBJ2-7 | few | TRBV19 | CASSRGTGYSYEQYF | TGTGCCAGTAGTAGAGGGACAGGGTACTCCTACGAGCAGTACTTC
TRBD1 | TRBJ2-1 | NA | TRBV9 | CASSATEQGAFYNEQFF | TGTGCCAGCAGCGCGACCGAACAGGGGGCGTTTTACAATGAGCAGTTCTTC
NA | TRBJ2-5 | few | TRBV7-2 | CASSLSTGLGTQYF | TGTGCCAGCAGCTTATCGACAGGCCTGGGGACCCAGTACTTC
NA | TRBJ2-3 | few | TRBV7-2 | CASSLSGLSGSTDTQYF | TGTGCCAGCAGCTTGTCGGGGCTAAGCGGGAGCACAGATACGCAGTATTTT
NA | TRBJ2-7 | NA | TRBV6-5 | CASTGLASEQYF | TGTGCCAGCACGGGTCTTGCCTCCGAGCAGTACTTC
NA | TRBJ1-4 | NA | TRBV7-2 | CASSRGSEGEKLFF | TGTGCCAGCAGCCGGGGGTCTGAGGGCGAAAAACTGTTTTTT
TRBD2 | TRBJ2-7 | NA | TRBV7-8 | CASSLEGRGYEQYF | TGTGCCAGCAGCTTAGAGGGGCGGGGGTACGAGCAGTACTTC
TRBD2 | TRBJ2-7 | few | TRBV11-2 | CASSLLGTSGKHEQYF | TGTGCCAGCAGCTTGCTGGGGACTAGCGGGAAGCACGAGCAGTACTTC
NA | TRBJ2-1 | few | TRBV2 | CASSEPRSSYNEQFF | TGTGCCAGCAGTGAACCTAGGTCATCCTACAATGAGCAGTTCTTC
TRBD1 | TRBJ2-6 | NA | TRBV28 | CASSLSYRDRGFLGANVLTF | TGTGCCAGCAGTTTATCCTACCGGGACAGGGGTTTCTTGGGGGCCAACGTCCTGACTTTC
NA | TRBJ2-7 | few | TRBV5-1 | CASSPQTAYEQYF | TGCGCCAGCAGCCCACAGACCGCCTACGAGCAGTACTTC
TRBD2 | TRBJ2-7 | NA | TRBV18 | CASSPPGTSGVSYEQYF | TGTGCCAGCTCACCACCCGGAACTAGCGGGGTCTCCTACGAGCAGTACTTC
TRBD2 | TRBJ2-3 | NA | TRBV7-9 | CASDQRWWLAGDCTDTQYF | TGTGCCAGCGACCAAAGGTGGTGGTTAGCGGGAGACTGCACAGATACGCAGTATTTT
NA | TRBJ1-2 | few | TRBV10-3 | CAISEPEKGDGYTF | TGTGCCATCAGTGAGCCGGAGAAAGGGGATGGCTACACCTTC
NA | TRBJ1-1 | once | TRBV6-6 | CASSYRAGTSEAFF | TGTGCCAGCAGTTACCGTGCGGGGACTTCCGAAGCTTTCTTT
NA | TRBJ2-1 | few | TRBV28 | CASSLTGQGNGNEQFF | TGTGCCAGCAGTTTAACCGGGCAGGGGAATGGAAATGAGCAGTTCTTC
TRBD1 | TRBJ1-1 | few | TRBV5-1 | CASSPTPGQGGNTEAFF | TGCGCCAGCAGCCCCACCCCCGGACAGGGGGGGAACACTGAAGCTTTCTTT
TRBD1 | TRBJ2-5 | NA | TRBV5-5 | CASSLDRAQETQYF | TGTGCCAGCAGCCTCGACAGGGCGCAAGAGACCCAGTACTTC
NA | TRBJ2-7 | NA | TRBV29-1 | CSVLLVRNYEQYF | TGCAGCGTTTTGTTGGTGAGAAACTACGAGCAGTACTTC
TRBD1 | TRBJ2-1 | few | TRBV29-1 | CSAPRTGGRYNEQFF | TGCAGCGCTCCGAGAACAGGGGGAAGGTACAATGAGCAGTTCTTC
NA | TRBJ1-5 | NA | TRBV5-4 | CASSYSTGSGRNQPQHF | TGTGCCAGCAGCTATTCAACAGGGTCGGGGCGCAATCAGCCCCAGCATTTT
NA | TRBJ2-7 | NA | TRBV5-1 | CASSLEGHGYEQYF | TGCGCCAGCAGCTTGGAGGGACACGGGTACGAGCAGTACTTC
TRBD1 | TRBJ1-5 | NA | TRBV7-2 | CASSETGDSNQPQHF | TGTGCCAGCAGTGAAACAGGGGATAGCAATCAGCCCCAGCATTTT
TRBD1 | TRBJ2-5 | NA | TRBV30 | CAWSVGARQGQETQYF | TGTGCCTGGAGTGTAGGGGCTAGACAGGGTCAAGAGACCCAGTACTTC
NA | TRBJ2-7 | NA | TRBV5-1 | CASSPGHYEQYF | TGCGCCAGCAGCCCAGGGCACTACGAGCAGTACTTC
NA | TRBJ2-1 | few | TRBV11-2 | CASSLNRVSYNEQFF | TGTGCCAGCAGCTTGAACAGGGTTTCCTACAATGAGCAGTTCTTC
TRBD2 | TRBJ2-7 | few | TRBV30 | CAWGKYWTAGDYEQYF | TGTGCCTGGGGAAAGTACTGGACTGCGGGAGACTACGAGCAGTACTTC
NA | TRBJ1-4 | few | TRBV2 | CASSGRTGREKLFF | TGTGCCAGCAGTGGGAGAACAGGACGGGAAAAACTGTTTTTT
NA | TRBJ1-3 | few | TRBV30 | CAWRAGAAGNTIYF | TGTGCCTGGAGGGCGGGGGCGGCTGGAAACACCATATATTTT
TRBD2 | TRBJ2-1 | NA | TRBV10-3 | CAISSSGSSYNEQFF | TGTGCCATCAGTAGTAGCGGGAGCTCCTACAATGAGCAGTTCTTC
NA | TRBJ2-7 | NA | TRBV6-1 | CASTPSQTYEQYF | TGTGCCAGCACGCCTAGTCAAACCTACGAGCAGTACTTC
NA | TRBJ1-6 | NA | TRBV11-2 | CASSSLGDNSPLHF | TGTGCCAGCAGCTCCCTAGGGGATAATTCACCCCTCCACTTT
TRBD1 | TRBJ1-2 | NA | TRBV11-2 | CASSSLFTDRNGYTF | TGTGCCAGCAGCTCCTTATTCACGGACAGGAATGGCTACACCTTC
NA | TRBJ2-3 | NA | TRBV19 | CASRRVRGTSTDTQYF | TGTGCCTCCCGACGCGTCAGGGGAACTAGCACAGATACGCAGTATTTT
NA | TRBJ2-7 | few | TRBV5-1 | CASRPNEQYF | TGCGCCAGCCGTCCTAACGAGCAGTACTTC
NA | TRBJ2-7 | few | TRBV2 | CASRRGTYEQYF | TGTGCCAGCAGAAGGGGAACCTACGAGCAGTACTTC
NA | TRBJ2-4 | few | TRBV28 | CASSLSSAKNIQYF | TGTGCCAGCAGTTTGAGTTCTGCCAAAAACATTCAGTACTTC
NA | TRBJ1-2 | NA | TRBV9 | CASSGQNDRRPYGYTF | TGTGCCAGCAGCGGACAAAATGACCGAAGGCCCTATGGCTACACCTTC
NA | TRBJ1-2 | NA | TRBV4-1 | CASSQDLVADYGYTF | TGCGCCAGCAGCCAAGATCTGGTGGCGGACTATGGCTACACCTTC
TRBD1 | TRBJ1-1 | NA | TRBV30 | CAWSRQGAGPTSAFF | TGTGCCTGGAGCAGACAGGGTGCGGGTCCCACTTCAGCTTTCTTT
NA | TRBJ1-1 | NA | TRBV7-2 | CASSFAGGDTEAFF | TGTGCCAGCAGCTTTGCCGGGGGGGACACTGAAGCTTTCTTT
NA | TRBJ1-1 | few | TRBV10-2 | CASSRDTEAFF | TGCGCCAGCAGCCGGGACACTGAAGCTTTCTTT
NA | TRBJ2-5 | NA | TRBV28 | CASSLPPLSETQYF | TGTGCCAGCAGTTTGCCCCCCCTATCGGAGACCCAGTACTTC
NA | TRBJ2-7 | NA | TRBV19 | CASSISSTAYEQYF | TGTGCCAGTAGTATAAGTTCTACCGCCTACGAGCAGTACTTC
NA | TRBJ2-7 | NA | TRBV15 | CATSLGTGRPSLEQYF | TGTGCCACCAGCCTAGGAACAGGGCGCCCCAGCCTGGAGCAGTACTTC
TRBD2 | TRBJ2-7 | NA | TRBV7-9 | CASSVGTSGSVYEQYF | TGTGCCAGCAGCGTAGGGACTAGCGGGAGTGTCTACGAGCAGTACTTC
NA | TRBJ2-7 | NA | TRBV27 | CASSTLSSYEQYF | TGTGCCAGCAGCACCTTGAGTTCCTACGAGCAGTACTTC
NA | TRBJ2-7 | NA | TRBV9 | CASSADRQVGPYEQYF | TGTGCCAGCAGCGCCGATCGACAGGTAGGCCCCTACGAGCAGTACTTC
TRBD2 | TRBJ2-5 | few | TRBV4-1 | CASTKLMGLAGETQYF | TGCGCCAGCACGAAGCTTATGGGACTAGCCGGAGAGACCCAGTACTTC
NA | TRBJ2-5 | few | TRBV11-2 | CASSFQEAGETQYF | TGTGCCAGCAGCTTTCAGGAGGCGGGAGAGACCCAGTACTTC
TRBD2 | TRBJ2-5 | few | TRBV7-6 | CASSLGLAVGETQYF | TGTGCCAGCAGCTTAGGACTAGCGGTAGGAGAGACCCAGTACTTC